This T cell receptor (beta chain) stems from a study of cytomegalovirus exposure and HLA in healthy donors. At the level of the study: Membership in the Caucasian-associated ancestry cluster was found for around four fifths of about 430 genotyped donors.

PCR was performed using 60 Vbeta and 13 Jbeta primers. Measured with immunoSEQ multiplex PCR; TCRdb has only the in-frame clones, and not every one. Of over 90,000 clones in the sample, around 69% were seen once. V dropped 5 bases and J dropped 2; count of bases not matched to a gene: 5. This CDR3 has 13 residues. Germline V CDR1 and CDR2: SQVTM, ANQGSEA. Broader study findings: Altogether, some 160 TCR beta chains were recorded as cytomegalovirus-associated. Looking again later, the authors saw that most CMV-associated TCR beta chains seemed HLA-restricted.

In regard to this clone: Its antigen remains unidentified.

What was sequenced was PBMCs. The TCR was taken from a woman aged 60-75 years in good health and CMV-seropositive. The chain uses TRBV29-1 and TRBJ2-5; TRBD2 matches 7 bases. The CDR3: CSVWPGLQETQYF. CDR3 in DNA: TGCAGCGTTTGGCCGGGACTACAAGAGACCCAGTACTTC.